The rows below give T cell receptor beta chains drawn from one sample of a study of vaccination effects on CD4 cells after COVID-19. These TCRs are of unknown antigen specificity. Libraries were prepared by immunoSEQ multiplex PCR; TCRdb keeps only in-frame clonotypes and omits some of them. The sample has tens of thousands of clones; roughly 80% are singletons. Sequencing used CD4+ T cells from PBMCs cultured without peptide, obtained after COVID-19 vaccination. The receptors originated from a human donor who received a COVID-19 vaccine. The CDR3 runs from the conserved cysteine through the conserved F or W. The D gene is left open where the match is weak. A row's size may be missing; if present it is once, few, many or a size class.

j_gene | abundance | d_gene | v_gene | CDR3aa | CDR3nt
TRBJ2-2 | NA | TRBD1 | TRBV18 | CASSPLRTGESTGELFF | TGTGCCAGCTCACCACTTAGGACAGGGGAAAGCACCGGGGAGCTGTTTTTT
TRBJ1-4 | NA | TRBD1 | TRBV5-1 | CASSLRTGGQEKLFF | TGCGCCAGCAGCCTAAGGACAGGGGGCCAGGAAAAACTGTTTTTT
TRBJ1-5 | NA | NA | TRBV28 | CASRTVPSNQPQHF | TGTGCCAGCAGGACAGTTCCTAGCAATCAGCCCCAGCATTTT
TRBJ1-2 | NA | NA | TRBV7-9 | CASSLGAGPNYGYTF | TGTGCCAGCAGCTTAGGGGCAGGTCCTAACTATGGCTACACCTTC
TRBJ1-1 | few | NA | TRBV2 | CASRVQGSPFTEAFF | TGTGCCAGCAGGGTCCAGGGGAGTCCGTTCACTGAAGCTTTCTTT
TRBJ1-6 | NA | NA | TRBV6-1 | CASSERFSPLHF | TGTGCCAGCAGTGAAAGGTTCTCACCCCTCCACTTT
TRBJ1-5 | NA | NA | TRBV19 | CASTTAGINQPQHF | TGTGCCAGTACGACAGCGGGGATCAATCAGCCCCAGCATTTT
TRBJ1-2 | few | TRBD1 | TRBV10-3 | CATSRDRVDGYTF | TGTGCCACCTCCCGGGACAGGGTGGATGGCTACACCTTC
TRBJ1-2 | NA | NA | TRBV21-1 | CASSPGNEGGYTF | TGTGCCAGCAGTCCCGGGAACGAAGGGGGCTACACCTTC
TRBJ2-5 | once | NA | TRBV9 | CASSVAVGLETQYF | TGTGCCAGCAGCGTAGCCGTCGGGCTGGAGACCCAGTACTTC
TRBJ1-1 | NA | TRBD1 | TRBV5-1 | CASSLGQGFTEAFF | TGCGCCAGCAGCCTGGGACAGGGGTTCACTGAAGCTTTCTTT
TRBJ2-5 | NA | NA | TRBV7-3 | CASSPNLGETQYF | TGTGCCAGCAGCCCTAACCTGGGAGAGACCCAGTACTTC
TRBJ1-2 | NA | NA | TRBV2 | CASTVLGAAYYGYTF | TGTGCCAGCACAGTTCTGGGGGCGGCATACTATGGCTACACCTTC
TRBJ1-2 | NA | NA | TRBV4-1 | CASSHPGTPNYGYTF | TGCGCCAGCAGCCATCCCGGGACACCTAACTATGGCTACACCTTC
TRBJ1-5 | NA | TRBD1 | TRBV4-1 | CASSQAVEGASNQPQHF | TGCGCCAGCAGCCAAGCGGTGGAGGGGGCGAGCAATCAGCCCCAGCATTTT
TRBJ2-1 | NA | TRBD1 | TRBV5-1 | CASSLDRAGGVNEQFF | TGCGCCAGCAGCCTAGACCGGGCAGGGGGCGTAAATGAGCAGTTCTTC
TRBJ1-1 | few | NA | TRBV2 | CASSAGVGNTEAFF | TGTGCCAGCAGTGCAGGGGTGGGGAACACTGAAGCTTTCTTT
TRBJ2-1 | NA | TRBD2 | TRBV7-2 | CASSLALSGGGNEQFF | TGTGCCAGCAGCTTGGCACTAAGCGGGGGGGGGAATGAGCAGTTCTTC
TRBJ1-6 | NA | NA | TRBV3-1/TRBV3-2 | CASSQASSYNSPLHF | TGTGCCAGCAGCCAGGCAAGCTCCTATAATTCACCCCTCCACTTT
TRBJ1-2 | NA | TRBD1 | TRBV9 | CASSAQGDYGYTF | TGTGCCAGCAGCGCGCAGGGGGACTATGGCTACACCTTC
TRBJ1-1 | NA | NA | TRBV5-8 | CASSPGGMRNTEAFF | TGTGCCAGCAGCCCTGGGGGGATGAGGAACACTGAAGCTTTCTTT
TRBJ1-2 | NA | NA | TRBV10-2 | CASSAGQTYGYTF | TGCGCCAGCAGTGCCGGGCAGACCTATGGCTACACCTTC
TRBJ1-4 | few | NA | TRBV28 | CASRVEGTRNEKLFF | TGTGCCAGCAGGGTGGAGGGGACGCGAAATGAAAAACTGTTTTTT